These T cell receptor beta chains were read from a single sample in a study of blood T cells in healthy people across ages. MiXCR was run by TCRdb on the 5' RACE reads, yielding one entry per CDR3 protein. The table includes more than 800,000 distinct CDR3 sequences, around 30% detected once. Sequenced input: blood. All receptors derive from a woman of 80 years or more in good health. Each CDR3 is given with its conserved first and last residue. D genes are given only for firm matches. Only some rows state a clone size, as once, few, many or a class for expanded clones.

V	J	D	size	DNA	CDR3
TRBV7-9	TRBJ1-5	NA	few	TGTGCCAGCAGCTTAGCGGCGAGGGGCGAATGGAATCAGCCCCAGCATTTT	CASSLAARGEWNQPQHF
TRBV7-2	TRBJ2-1	TRBD2	few	TGTGCCAGCAGCTTCCGGCGGGGGGGCCTCGATGAGCAGTTCTTC	CASSFRRGGLDEQFF
TRBV19	TRBJ2-2	TRBD2	NA	TGTGCCAGTATGGGGGTAGCGGGGGCCGGGGAGCTGTTTTTT	CASMGVAGAGELFF
TRBV11-3	TRBJ1-1	NA	NA	TGTGCCAGCAGCTCCGGACCGACCCTGGGAACTGAAGCTTTCTTT	CASSSGPTLGTEAFF
TRBV12-3/TRBV12-4	TRBJ2-3	NA	NA	TGTGCCAGCAGTTTCTCAAGGGACTCCAGGGATACGCAGTATTTT	CASSFSRDSRDTQYF
TRBV6-2/TRBV6-3	TRBJ1-1	NA	NA	TGTGCCAGCAGTTACGACGTGGAAACGCGAGCTTTCTTT	CASSYDVETRAFF
TRBV7-2	TRBJ2-1	NA	NA	TGTGCCAGCAGCCCACCGGGACTCCGTTACAATGAGCAGTTCTTC	CASSPPGLRYNEQFF
TRBV19	TRBJ2-7	NA	NA	TGTGCCAGTAATACCGGACACGAGGGACCCTACGAGCAGTACTTC	CASNTGHEGPYEQYF
TRBV6-1	TRBJ2-1	TRBD2	many	TGTGCCAGCAGTGACCTTCCGGGCGGGGGAGGTTGGAATGAGCAGTTCTTC	CASSDLPGGGGWNEQFF
TRBV20-1	TRBJ1-6	TRBD1	many	TGCAGTGCTTACCGGACAGGGCGGAATTCACCCCTCCACTTT	CSAYRTGRNSPLHF
TRBV20-1	TRBJ2-7	TRBD2	many	TGCAGTGCTAGAGACTGGGGACTAGCGGGGGGCTCCTCCTACGAGCAGTACTTC	CSARDWGLAGGSSYEQYF
TRBV11-2	TRBJ2-3	TRBD1	NA	TGTGCCAGCAGCCACCCATCGAGGGGGCTGGAATCAGATACGCAGTATTTT	CASSHPSRGLESDTQYF
TRBV27	TRBJ1-6	NA	NA	TGTGCCAGCAGGGAACAGGAGAGCTCCTATAATTCACCCCTCCACTTT	CASREQESSYNSPLHF
TRBV24-1	TRBJ2-7	TRBD2	NA	TGTGCCACCAGTGACCCTCGCGTTAGCGGGGGCCGCTACGAGCAGTACTTC	CATSDPRVSGGRYEQYF
TRBV14	TRBJ1-4	NA	NA	TGTGCCAGCAGCCAAGACCTCAAGGGTCCCAATGAAAAACTGTTTTTT	CASSQDLKGPNEKLFF
TRBV12-3/TRBV12-4	TRBJ2-3	NA	NA	TGTGCCAGCAGTTTTAGCAGGGGGGGCGCGGATGCGCAGTATTTT	CASSFSRGGADAQYF
TRBV5-1	TRBJ2-5	NA	many	TGCGCCAGCAGCTTGGCTGGGGACCAGACCCAGTACTTC	CASSLAGDQTQYF
TRBV20-1	TRBJ1-1	NA	few	TGCAGTGCTAGGGAGACAGGTCCTAACACTGAAGCTTTCTTT	CSARETGPNTEAFF
TRBV19	TRBJ2-5	NA	NA	TGTGCCAATAGTACGGGACTCCCTACAGCAAGGGAGACCCAGTACTTC	CANSTGLPTARETQYF
TRBV5-1	TRBJ1-2	NA	NA	TGCGCCAGCAGCTTTACCCTCGGAACAGGGCCGGGAAGCTACACCTTC	CASSFTLGTGPGSYTF
TRBV30	TRBJ1-6	NA	few	TGTGCCTGGAGTAACAGCTATAATTCACCCCTCCACTTT	CAWSNSYNSPLHF
TRBV12-3/TRBV12-4	TRBJ2-2	NA	NA	TGTGCCAGCAGTCCCCCTAAAGTTCAGGCCGGGGAGCTGTTTTTT	CASSPPKVQAGELFF
TRBV6-5	TRBJ1-4	NA	few	TGTGCCAGCAGCTCTACAGGGACGGGGGAAAAACTGTTTTTT	CASSSTGTGEKLFF
TRBV20-1	TRBJ1-1	NA	few	TGCAGTGCTGGGCCGGGGGCAGACACTGAAGCTTTCTTT	CSAGPGADTEAFF
TRBV7-2	TRBJ2-4	NA	many	TGTGCCAGCAGCCCGGGACACCTTATAGCCAAAAACATTCAGTACTTC	CASSPGHLIAKNIQYF
TRBV20-1	TRBJ1-1	NA	NA	TGCAGTGCTTTTACTAGACCGGGGAACACTGAAGCTTTCTTT	CSAFTRPGNTEAFF
TRBV7-2	TRBJ2-7	NA	once	TGTGCCAGCAGCTTAGCGCGCCTCACCCATGAGCAGTACTTC	CASSLARLTHEQYF
TRBV20-1	TRBJ2-3	NA	many	TGCAGTGCTAGAGCCTCACGAGGCACAGATACGCAGTATTTT	CSARASRGTDTQYF
TRBV7-2	TRBJ2-7	TRBD2	many	TGTGCCAGCAGGTCGGGGGGGGCACCGCCCGAGCAGTACTTC	CASRSGGAPPEQYF
TRBV9	TRBJ2-3	TRBD2	many	TGTGCCAGCAGCCGTTCCCCCCGCGGACTAGCGGGGACAGATACGCAGTATTTT	CASSRSPRGLAGTDTQYF
TRBV7-9	TRBJ2-2	TRBD1	NA	TGTGCCAGCAGCGGCGACAGGGCCCCCGGGGAGCTGTTTTTT	CASSGDRAPGELFF
TRBV25-1	TRBJ2-1	TRBD1	many	TGTGCCAGCAGCTACCGGGACAGGGATAACAATGAGCAGTTCTTC	CASSYRDRDNNEQFF
TRBV7-9	TRBJ1-2	NA	NA	TGTGCCGGCAGCTTCGTCGATTATGGCTACACCTTC	CAGSFVDYGYTF
TRBV5-1	TRBJ1-1	TRBD1	NA	TGCGCCAGCAGCTCGACAGGGTATGGCACTGAAGCTTTCTTT	CASSSTGYGTEAFF
TRBV18	TRBJ2-5	NA	NA	TGTGCCAGCTCACCCATAGGACAGAACCAAGAGACCCAGTACTTC	CASSPIGQNQETQYF
TRBV7-2	TRBJ2-6	TRBD1	few	TGTGCCAGCAGCTTACTAGGACAGGGAAGTGGTAAGGCCAACGTCCTGACTTTC	CASSLLGQGSGKANVLTF
TRBV20-1	TRBJ1-6	TRBD1	NA	TGCAGTGCTAGGCAGGGGGCGAGAACCTCCTATAATTCACCCCTCCGCTTT	CSARQGARTSYNSPLRF
TRBV12-3/TRBV12-4	TRBJ1-5	NA	many	TGTGCCAGCAGTAACAACGATCAGCCCCAGCATTTT	CASSNNDQPQHF
TRBV5-1	TRBJ2-1	NA	many	TGCGCCAGCAGCCACGAGGGACACAATGAGCAGTTCTTC	CASSHEGHNEQFF
TRBV18	TRBJ2-7	NA	once	TGTGCCAGCTCACAAGACGGGGACGAGCAGTACTTC	CASSQDGDEQYF
TRBV12-3/TRBV12-4	TRBJ2-2	TRBD2	many	TGTGCCAGCAGTGCGGGGGTTACGGCCGGGGAGCTGTTTTTT	CASSAGVTAGELFF
TRBV6-2/TRBV6-3	TRBJ2-7	NA	NA	TGTGCCAGCAGAAAAACACAGGGCAACGAGCAGTACTTC	CASRKTQGNEQYF
TRBV9	TRBJ1-4	TRBD1	NA	TGTGCCAGCAGCGTGACAGGGGGCGTTGGTAATGAAAAACTGTTTTTT	CASSVTGGVGNEKLFF
TRBV6-2/TRBV6-3	TRBJ2-6	NA	many	TGTGCCAGCAATAAATCCGGGGCCAACGTCCTGACTTTC	CASNKSGANVLTF
TRBV28	TRBJ2-7	NA	many	TGTGCCAGCAGTTTGAAGTACGAGCAGTACTTC	CASSLKYEQYF
TRBV6-1	TRBJ1-6	TRBD1	few	TGTGCCAGCAGTTCCGGGACAGGGTTTTCACCCCTCCACTTT	CASSSGTGFSPLHF
TRBV3-1	TRBJ1-3	NA	NA	TGTGCCAGCAGCCAAGATGGCAGGGCCATAAACACCATATATTTT	CASSQDGRAINTIYF
TRBV5-1	TRBJ2-7	NA	NA	TGCGCCAGCAGCGACTCACCGGGCCCCCAGTCCGACCACGAGCAGTACTTC	CASSDSPGPQSDHEQYF
TRBV7-9	TRBJ2-4	TRBD1	many	TGTGCCAGCAGCCAAATAGGGGACAGGGGTGAAAACATTCAGTACTTC	CASSQIGDRGENIQYF
TRBV27	TRBJ2-7	NA	NA	TGTGCCAGCAGTTTAGCTGGGGTGGGTTCCTACGAGCAGTACTTC	CASSLAGVGSYEQYF
TRBV27	TRBJ1-5	NA	many	TGTGCCAGCAGTGCCTGGGGGGCCAATCAGCCCCAGCATTTT	CASSAWGANQPQHF
TRBV20-1	TRBJ2-7	NA	many	TGCAGTGCTTTAGATTCAGGGTCTGAGCAGTACTTC	CSALDSGSEQYF
TRBV6-2/TRBV6-3	TRBJ2-1	TRBD2	many	TGTGCCAGCAGTAGACCGGGACTAGCGGGGGGTTCGCAGTTCTTC	CASSRPGLAGGSQFF
TRBV3-1	TRBJ1-1	NA	NA	TGTGCCAGCAGCCCCGACGGTCTCCGAAGGACTGAAGCTTTCTTT	CASSPDGLRRTEAFF
TRBV12-3/TRBV12-4	TRBJ1-2	NA	many	TGTGCCAGCATCCCGGGGGGCTATAACTACTATGGCTACACCTTC	CASIPGGYNYYGYTF
TRBV20-1	TRBJ1-1	NA	NA	TGCAGTGCTGTCCGGGGGGCCACTGAAGCTTTCTTT	CSAVRGATEAFF
TRBV3-1	TRBJ1-2	NA	once	TGTGCCAGCAGCCACTCGGGGGGTGACTATGGCTTCACCTTC	CASSHSGGDYGFTF
TRBV27	TRBJ1-2	NA	NA	TGTGCCAGCAGTCGCGGGCCGCCTAGCTATGGCTACACCTTC	CASSRGPPSYGYTF